This T cell receptor (beta chain) was documented in a study of CD8 T cells in ankylosing spondylitis. Notes on the study in general: Disease-linked clones were reportedly significantly enriched in matched ankylosing spondylitis synovial fluid.

This clonotype has a handful of counts. Its matching antigen is unknown. Quantitative 5'-RACE was performed with molecular barcodes, and it yielded the TCR beta libraries. One entry per CDR3 protein results from TCRdb running MiXCR on the 5' RACE reads. Of about 160,000 distinct CDR3 sequences in the sample, approximately 16% are singletons; the top ten hold approximately 7.8%. The TCR originated in a male donor with ankylosing spondylitis or in good health (not recorded which). Sequenced: blood, either unsorted or a sorted T cell fraction (not recorded which).

The CDR3 DNA follows: TGTGCCAGCTGTCGGCTAGCGTCGGGTAATGAGCAGTTCTTC. It yields the protein CASCRLASGNEQFF. The chain has TRBV2 and TRBJ2-1; D is perhaps TRBD2 (6 bases). This CDR3 contains 14 residues. V lost 8 bases, J lost 7 bases, and 18 bases lay in between. Germline V gene sequence: CDR1 SNHLY, CDR2 FYNNEI.